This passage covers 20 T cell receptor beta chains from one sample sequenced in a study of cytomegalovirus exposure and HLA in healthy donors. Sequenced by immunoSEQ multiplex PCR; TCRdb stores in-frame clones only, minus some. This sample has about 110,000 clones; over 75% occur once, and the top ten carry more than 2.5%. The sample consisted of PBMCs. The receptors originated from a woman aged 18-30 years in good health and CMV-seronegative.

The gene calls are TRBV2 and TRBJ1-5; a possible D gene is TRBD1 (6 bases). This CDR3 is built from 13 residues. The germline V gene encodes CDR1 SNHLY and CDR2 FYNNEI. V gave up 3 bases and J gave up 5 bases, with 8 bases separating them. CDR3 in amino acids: CASSDNRDQPQHF. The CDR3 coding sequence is TGTGCCAGCAGTGATAACAGGGATCAGCCCCAGCATTTT.

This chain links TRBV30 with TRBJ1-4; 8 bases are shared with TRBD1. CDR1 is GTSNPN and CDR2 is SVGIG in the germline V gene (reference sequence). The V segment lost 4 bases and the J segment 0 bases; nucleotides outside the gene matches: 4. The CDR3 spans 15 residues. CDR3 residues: CAWNTGGATNEKLFF. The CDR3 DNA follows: TGTGCCTGGAATACAGGGGGTGCAACTAATGAAAAACTGTTTTTT.

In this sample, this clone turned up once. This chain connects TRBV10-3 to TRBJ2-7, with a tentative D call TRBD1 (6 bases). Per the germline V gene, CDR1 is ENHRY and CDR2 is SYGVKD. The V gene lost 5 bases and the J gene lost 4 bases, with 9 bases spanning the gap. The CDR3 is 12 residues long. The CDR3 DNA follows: TGTGCCATCAGTAAACAGGGTTACGAGCAGTACTTC. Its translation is CAISKQGYEQYF.

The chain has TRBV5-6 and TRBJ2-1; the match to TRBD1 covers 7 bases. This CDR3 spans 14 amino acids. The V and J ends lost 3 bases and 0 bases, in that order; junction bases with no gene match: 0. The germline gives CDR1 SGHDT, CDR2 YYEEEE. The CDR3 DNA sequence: TGTGCCAGCAGCTCAGGGGGCTCCTACAATGAGCAGTTCTTC. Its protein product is CASSSGGSYNEQFF.

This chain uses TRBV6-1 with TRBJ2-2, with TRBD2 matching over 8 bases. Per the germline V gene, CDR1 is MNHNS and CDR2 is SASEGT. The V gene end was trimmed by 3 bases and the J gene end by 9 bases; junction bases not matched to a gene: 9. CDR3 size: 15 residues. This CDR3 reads CASSDTGGPSRELFF. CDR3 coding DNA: TGTGCCAGCAGTGATACGGGGGGGCCTTCCAGGGAGCTGTTTTTT.

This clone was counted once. CDR3 sequence: CASSSGGSDEQFF. The CDR3 DNA reads TGTGCCAGCAGCTCCGGGGGGTCGGATGAGCAGTTCTTC. V and J are TRBV5-6 and TRBJ2-1, with 7 bases aligning to TRBD2. Germline assignment: CDR1 SGHDT and CDR2 YYEEEE. The CDR3 has 13 residues. V lost 3 bases, J lost 8 bases, and 5 bases stayed unmatched.

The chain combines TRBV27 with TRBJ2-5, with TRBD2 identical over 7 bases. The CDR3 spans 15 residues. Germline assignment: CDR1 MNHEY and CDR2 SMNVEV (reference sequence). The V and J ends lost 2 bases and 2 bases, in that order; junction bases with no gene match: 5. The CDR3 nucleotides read TGTGCCAGCAGTTTAAGGTGGGGGGGACAAGAGACCCAGTACTTC. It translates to CASSLRWGGQETQYF.

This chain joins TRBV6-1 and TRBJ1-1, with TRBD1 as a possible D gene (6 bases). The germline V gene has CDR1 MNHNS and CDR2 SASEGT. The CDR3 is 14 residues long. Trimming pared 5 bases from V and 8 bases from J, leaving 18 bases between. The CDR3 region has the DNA TGTGCCAGCAGTCGTTCCGGGGGGCAAGTGGAAGCTTTCTTT. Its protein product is CASSRSGGQVEAFF.

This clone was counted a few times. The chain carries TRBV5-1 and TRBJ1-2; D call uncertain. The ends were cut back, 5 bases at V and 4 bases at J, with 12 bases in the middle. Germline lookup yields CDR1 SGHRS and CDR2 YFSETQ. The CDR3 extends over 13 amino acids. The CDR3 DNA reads TGCGCCAGCAGTCTTTCCCCTTCCTATGGCTACACCTTC. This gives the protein CASSLSPSYGYTF.

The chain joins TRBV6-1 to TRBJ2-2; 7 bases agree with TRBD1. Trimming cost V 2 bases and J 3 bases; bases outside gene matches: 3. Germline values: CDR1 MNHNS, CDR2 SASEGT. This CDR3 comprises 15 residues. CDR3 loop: CASSEHTGDTGELFF. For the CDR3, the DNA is TGTGCCAGCAGTGAACACACAGGGGACACCGGGGAGCTGTTTTTT.

CDR3 nucleotide sequence: TGTGCCAGCAGCTTAGCTGGGCTGGAGGGGCAGTTCCAAGAGACCCAGTACTTC. It specifies CASSLAGLEGQFQETQYF. The chain combines TRBV7-9 with TRBJ2-5; maybe TRBD2 (6 bases). V was cut by 0 bases and J by 1 base, with 18 bases left in between. Per germline, CDR1 SEHNR and CDR2 FQNEAQ (reference sequence). The CDR3 contains 18 residues.

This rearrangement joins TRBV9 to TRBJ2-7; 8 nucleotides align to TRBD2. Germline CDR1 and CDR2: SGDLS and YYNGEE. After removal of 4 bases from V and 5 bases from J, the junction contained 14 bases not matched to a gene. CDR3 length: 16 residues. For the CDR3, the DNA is TGTGCCAGCAGCATACGGGGAACGGGGGGGCTCGACGAGCAGTACTTC. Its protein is CASSIRGTGGLDEQYF.

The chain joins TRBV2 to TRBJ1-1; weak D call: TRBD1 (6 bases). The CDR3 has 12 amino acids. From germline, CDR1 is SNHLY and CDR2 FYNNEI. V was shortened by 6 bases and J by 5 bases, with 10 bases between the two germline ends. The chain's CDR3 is CASRPGTTEAFF. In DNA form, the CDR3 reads TGTGCCAGCAGACCCGGGACAACTGAAGCTTTCTTT. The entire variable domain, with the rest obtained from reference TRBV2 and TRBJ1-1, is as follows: EPEVTQTPSHQVTQMGQEVILRCVPISNHLYFYWYRQILGQKVEFLVSFYNNEISEKSEIFDDQFSVERPDGSNFTLKIRSTKLEDSAMYFCASRPGTTEAFFGQGTRLTVV.

The CDR3 region has the DNA TGCAGTGTCGGGCAGGGGCAGGGCTACACCTTC. It encodes CSVGQGQGYTF. The V call is TRBV20-1, the J call TRBJ1-2; D is possibly TRBD1 (6 bases). The CDR3 has 11 residues. V dropped 7 bases and J dropped 8 bases, with 14 bases sitting between them. Germline CDR1 is DFQATT and CDR2 is SNEGSKA (reference sequence).

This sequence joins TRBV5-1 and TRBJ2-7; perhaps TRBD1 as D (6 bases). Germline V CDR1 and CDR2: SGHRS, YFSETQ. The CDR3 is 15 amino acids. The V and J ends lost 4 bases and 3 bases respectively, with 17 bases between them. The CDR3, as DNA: TGCGCCAGCAGCAAGAACCGGGACAAAGGCTACGAGCAGTACTTC. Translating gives CASSKNRDKGYEQYF.

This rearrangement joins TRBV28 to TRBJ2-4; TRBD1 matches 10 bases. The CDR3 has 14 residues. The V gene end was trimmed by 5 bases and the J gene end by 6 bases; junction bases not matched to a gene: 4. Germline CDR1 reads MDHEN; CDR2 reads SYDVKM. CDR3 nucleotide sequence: TGTGCCAGCAGTATCTGGACAGGGGGAAACATTCAGTACTTC. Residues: CASSIWTGGNIQYF.

The chain's CDR3 is CAGGGTGYTF. The CDR3, as DNA: TGTGCCGGGGGAGGGACCGGCTACACCTTC. The chain combines TRBV6-1 with TRBJ1-2; maybe TRBD1 (5 bases). This CDR3 has 10 residues. The ends were cut back, 11 bases at V and 8 bases at J, with 12 bases in the middle. CDR1 and CDR2 (germline): MNHNS, SASEGT.

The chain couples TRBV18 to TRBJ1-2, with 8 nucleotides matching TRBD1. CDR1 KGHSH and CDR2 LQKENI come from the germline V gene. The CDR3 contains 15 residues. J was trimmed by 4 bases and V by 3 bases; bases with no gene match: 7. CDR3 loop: CASSPTGTGAYGYTF. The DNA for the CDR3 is TGTGCCAGCTCACCCACCGGGACAGGCGCCTATGGCTACACCTTC. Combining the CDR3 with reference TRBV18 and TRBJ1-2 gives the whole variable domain NAGVMQNPRHLVRRRGQEARLRCSPMKGHSHVYWYRQLPEEGLKFMVYLQKENIIDESGMPKERFSAEFPKEGPSILRIQQVVRGDSAAYFCASSPTGTGAYGYTFGSGTRLTVV.

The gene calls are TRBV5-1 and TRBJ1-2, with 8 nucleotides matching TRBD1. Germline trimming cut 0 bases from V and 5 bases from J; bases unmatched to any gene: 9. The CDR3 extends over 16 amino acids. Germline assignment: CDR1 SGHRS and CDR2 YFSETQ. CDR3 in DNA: TGCGCCAGCAGCTTGGCACCGGGACAGGACGTTTATGGCTACACCTTC. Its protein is CASSLAPGQDVYGYTF.

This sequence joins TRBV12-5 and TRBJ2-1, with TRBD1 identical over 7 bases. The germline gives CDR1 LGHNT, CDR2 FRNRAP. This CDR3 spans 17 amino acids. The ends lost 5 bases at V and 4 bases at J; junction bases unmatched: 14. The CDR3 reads CASGLSHSTGSYNEQFF. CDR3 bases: TGTGCTAGTGGTCTATCACATTCGACAGGGTCATACAATGAGCAGTTCTTC.